The 19 T cell receptor beta chains below come from one sample, sequenced in a study of patients and donors after allogeneic stem cell transplantation (dated by TCRdb to the early 2020s). The library was made by RT-PCR. Sequencing was carried out with a NextSeq 550. The public reads were reprocessed in TCRdb via fastp at Q25 and MiXCR, keeping in-frame beta chains. Rows with a matching CDR3 protein are joined into one entry that keeps the most common DNA and genes. The sample records 190,000 or so distinct CDR3 sequences, roughly two fifths of which are singletons. The ten largest account for around 10% of the sample. What was sequenced was blood, either unsorted or a sorted T cell fraction (not recorded which). The receptors here all came from a human donor who was either an allogeneic HSCT recipient or a stem cell or donor lymphocyte infusion donor (not recorded which). It is not recorded whose cells these are; they may come from a transplant donor.

The chain couples TRBV28 to TRBJ2-7, with TRBD1 matching 10 bases. V lost 3 bases and J lost 6; bases outside the gene matches: 14. Germline lookup yields CDR1 MDHEN and CDR2 SYDVKM. There are 17 residues in the CDR3. The CDR3 is CASSFILAWDRGGEQYF. As DNA, the CDR3 is TGTGCCAGCAGTTTTATTTTAGCCTGGGACAGGGGTGGCGAGCAGTACTTC.

This rearrangement joins TRBV20-1 to TRBJ1-2; D perhaps matches TRBD1 (5 bases). CDR1 and CDR2 (germline): DFQATT, SNEGSKA (reference sequence). CDR3 length: 13 residues. Trimming cost V 5 bases and J 5 bases, with 15 bases left between them. The CDR3 loop reads CSAFLGTIYGYTF. For the CDR3, the DNA is TGCAGTGCTTTTCTCGGGACCATTTATGGCTACACCTTC.

This sequence joins TRBV7-9 and TRBJ1-6, with D perhaps TRBD1 (5 bases). V was pared by 5 bases and J by 0 bases, with 17 bases between. The CDR3 length is 18 residues. CDR1 is SEHNR and CDR2 is FQNEAQ in the germline V gene (reference sequence). The CDR3 spells CASSPSGLLSSYNSPLHF. The CDR3, as DNA: TGTGCCAGCAGCCCATCGGGACTGCTGAGCTCCTATAATTCACCCCTCCACTTT.

This clonotype was picked up many times. The chain links TRBV18 to TRBJ1-6; 11 bases match TRBD1. The junction had 6 bases not matched to a gene; V was cut back by 2 bases and J by 9 bases. CDR1 and CDR2 (germline): KGHSH, LQKENI. This CDR3 has 16 amino acids. The CDR3 spells CASSPTGQGAVSPLHF. The CDR3 DNA follows: TGTGCCAGCTCACCAACCGGACAGGGGGCAGTTTCACCCCTCCACTTT.

The J gene is TRBJ1-2, the V gene TRBV20-1, with D unresolved. CDR3 length: 15 residues. V gave up 0 bases and J gave up 1 base, with 12 bases separating them. The V gene's germline CDR1 is DFQATT and CDR2 SNEGSKA (reference sequence). The chain's CDR3 is CSARDPQARNYGYTF. CDR3 bases: TGCAGTGCTAGAGATCCCCAGGCCCGTAACTATGGCTACACCTTC.

This clonotype was seen a single time. The V gene is TRBV10-3, the J gene TRBJ1-2; D may be TRBD1 (5 bases). The CDR3 is 13 amino acids. From germline, CDR1 is ENHRY and CDR2 SYGVKD. V lost 5 bases and J 7 bases, leaving 14 bases between the germline ends. As DNA, the CDR3 is TGTGCCATCAGTCAGACAGAGGCAGCTGGCTACACCTTC. It yields the protein CAISQTEAAGYTF.

Concerning this clonotype: This CDR3 fails to terminate in the conserved phenylalanine or tryptophan, so it likely reflects a read error. The chain couples TRBV20-1 to TRBJ1-1; possibly TRBD1 for D (6 bases). This CDR3 has 12 residues. V was pared by 3 bases and J by 8 bases, with 13 bases between. The germline CDR1 and CDR2 sequences are DFQATT and SNEGSKA (reference sequence). CDR3 coding DNA: TGCAGTGCTAGGCCGGGACACAGAGAAGCTTTCTTG. Translating it yields CSARPGHREAFL.

This clonotype was detected a few times. This sequence joins TRBV7-9 and TRBJ1-2; tentative D call: TRBD1 (5 bases). Germline V gives CDR1 SEHNR, CDR2 FQNEAQ (reference sequence). The CDR3 loop spans 16 amino acids. V was pared by 5 bases and J by 2 bases, with 18 bases between. In DNA, the CDR3 is TGTGCCAGCAGCCCCCCTCCGGGGCAGACAAACTATGGCTACACCTTC. Translated, it gives CASSPPPGQTNYGYTF.

This chain connects TRBV3-1 to TRBJ2-5, with 7 positions matching TRBD2. Germline V gene lookup returns CDR1 LGHDT and CDR2 YNNKEL (reference sequence). V lost 8 bases to trimming and J lost 3 bases; unmatched junction nucleotides: 9. The CDR3 loop spans 14 amino acids. The CDR3 bases are TGTGCCAGCGACTTCTGGGGGGGGAAAGAGACCCAGTACTTC. It codes for CASDFWGGKETQYF.

This clonotype has just a few counts. V is TRBV5-1 and J is TRBJ1-1; D ambiguous. V gave up 2 bases and J gave up 4 bases, with 9 bases separating them. The CDR3 is made up of 13 amino acids. Germline V gene lookup returns CDR1 SGHRS and CDR2 YFSETQ. In DNA, the CDR3 is TGCGCCAGCAGCTTTACCGGGCCCACTGAAGCTTTCTTT. It specifies CASSFTGPTEAFF.

The chain employs TRBV5-1 and TRBJ1-1, with TRBD1 matching 8 bases. The CDR3 length is 15 residues. After removal of 4 bases from V and 1 base from J, the junction contained 6 bases not matched to a gene. CDR1 and CDR2 from the germline V gene are SGHRS and YFSETQ. DNA of the CDR3: TGCGCCAGCAGCCCAGGGGACAGGAGGAACACTGAAGCTTTCTTT. It yields the protein CASSPGDRRNTEAFF. The entire variable domain, with the rest obtained from reference TRBV5-1 and TRBJ1-1, is as follows: KAGVTQTPRYLIKTRGQQVTLSCSPISGHRSVSWYQQTPGQGLQFLFEYFSETQRNKGNFPGRFSGRQFSNSRSEMNVSTLELGDSALYLCASSPGDRRNTEAFFGQGTRLTVV.

The J gene is TRBJ1-1, the V gene TRBV27; 9 nucleotides line up with TRBD1. Looked up from germline, CDR1 is MNHEY and CDR2 is SMNVEV (reference sequence). The CDR3 spans 15 residues. Trimming removed 5 bases from V and 0 bases from J; junction bases left unmatched: 4. CDR3: CASSRTGAMNTEAFF. CDR3 DNA sequence: TGTGCCAGCAGTCGGACAGGGGCGATGAACACTGAAGCTTTCTTT.

This clonotype was observed a handful of times. In DNA, the CDR3 is TGTGCCAGCAGTCTCCACTCCGGGACAGGAGTTAATGAAAAACTGTTTTTT. This encodes CASSLHSGTGVNEKLFF. The genes are TRBV9 and TRBJ1-4, with 8 bases identical to TRBD1. This CDR3 region has 17 residues. Trimming took 5 bases from V and 4 from J; bases not matched to a gene: 13. Looked up from germline, CDR1 is SGDLS and CDR2 is YYNGEE.

The V and J genes are TRBV20-1 and TRBJ1-4; D is possibly TRBD1 (5 bases). Germline lookup yields CDR1 DFQATT and CDR2 SNEGSKA (reference sequence). The CDR3 runs to 14 residues. Trimming stripped 3 bases from V and 7 bases from J, with 15 bases between. CDR3 DNA sequence: TGCAGTGCTAGTCCATCAGGGTCGGGTGAAAAACTGTTTTTT. It codes for CSASPSGSGEKLFF.

There are a few counts of this clonotype. The rearrangement uses TRBV7-3 and TRBJ1-2; TRBD1 matches at 7 bases. CDR1 SGHTA and CDR2 FQGTGA come from the germline V gene. This CDR3 is built from 12 residues. V lost 5 bases and J lost 10; bases outside the gene matches: 7. CDR3: CASSNTGDDYTF. The CDR3 region has the DNA TGTGCCAGCAGCAACACAGGGGACGACTACACCTTC.

This clonotype was observed a handful of times. V and J are TRBV29-1 and TRBJ1-5, with TRBD1 matching over 10 bases. Germline lookup yields CDR1 SQVTM and CDR2 ANQGSEA. V dropped 4 bases and J dropped 4; count of bases not matched to a gene: 1. The CDR3 extends over 13 amino acids. Here the CDR3 reads CSVGTGGNQPQHF. In DNA form, the CDR3 reads TGCAGCGTTGGGACAGGGGGTAATCAGCCCCAGCATTTT.

The J gene is TRBJ2-2, the V gene TRBV30; D uncertain. CDR3 size: 15 residues. The germline CDR1 and CDR2 sequences are GTSNPN and SVGIG (reference sequence). V was clipped by 1 base and J by 5 bases, with 14 bases between them. CDR3: CAWSATQILTGELFF. Here the CDR3 DNA reads TGTGCCTGGAGTGCGACACAGATATTAACCGGGGAGCTGTTTTTT.

This clonotype showed up just a few times. This chain connects TRBV25-1 to TRBJ1-1, with D hard to call. This CDR3 comprises 16 residues. Trimming removed 2 bases from V and 0 bases from J, with 13 bases in between. Germline assignment: CDR1 MGHDK and CDR2 SYGVNS. The CDR3 DNA is TGTGCCAGCAGTGAAGAAAGGACCCCGCTGAACACTGAAGCTTTCTTT. Protein sequence: CASSEERTPLNTEAFF. Complete variable domain (other parts from reference TRBV25-1 and TRBJ1-1): EADIYQTPRYLVIGTGKKITLECSQTMGHDKMYWYQQDPGMELHLIHYSYGVNSTEKGDLSSESTVSRIRTEHFPLTLESARPSHTSQYLCASSEERTPLNTEAFFGQGTRLTVV.

The chain recombines TRBV9 with TRBJ2-1; weak D call: TRBD1 (6 bases). Trimming pared 3 bases from V and 8 bases from J, leaving 6 bases between. The CDR3 consists of 11 residues. The germline V gene has CDR1 SGDLS and CDR2 YYNGEE. CDR3 sequence reads: CASSEGDEQFF. As DNA, the CDR3 is TGTGCCAGCAGCGAGGGGGATGAGCAGTTCTTC. The variable domain in full, completed from reference TRBV9 and TRBJ2-1, reads DSGVTQTPKHLITATGQRVTLRCSPRSGDLSVYWYQQSLDQGLQFLIQYYNGEERAKGNILERFSAQQFPDLHSELNLSSLELGDSALYFCASSEGDEQFFGPGTRLTVL.